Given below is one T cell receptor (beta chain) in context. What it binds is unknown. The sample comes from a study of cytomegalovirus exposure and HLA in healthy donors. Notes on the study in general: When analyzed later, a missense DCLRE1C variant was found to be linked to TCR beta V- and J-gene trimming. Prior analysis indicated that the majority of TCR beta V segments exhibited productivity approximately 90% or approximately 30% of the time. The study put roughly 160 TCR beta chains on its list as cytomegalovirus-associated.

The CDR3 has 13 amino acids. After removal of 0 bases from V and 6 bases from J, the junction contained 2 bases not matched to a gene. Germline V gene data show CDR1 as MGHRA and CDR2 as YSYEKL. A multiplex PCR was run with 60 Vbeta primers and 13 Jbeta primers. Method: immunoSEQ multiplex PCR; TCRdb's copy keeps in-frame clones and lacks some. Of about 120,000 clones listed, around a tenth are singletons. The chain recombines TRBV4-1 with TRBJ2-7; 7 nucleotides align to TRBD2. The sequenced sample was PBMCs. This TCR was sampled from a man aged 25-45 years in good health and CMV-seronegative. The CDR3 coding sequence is TGCGCCAGCAGCCAAGATTCGGGGGGCGAGCAGTACTTC. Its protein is CASSQDSGGEQYF.